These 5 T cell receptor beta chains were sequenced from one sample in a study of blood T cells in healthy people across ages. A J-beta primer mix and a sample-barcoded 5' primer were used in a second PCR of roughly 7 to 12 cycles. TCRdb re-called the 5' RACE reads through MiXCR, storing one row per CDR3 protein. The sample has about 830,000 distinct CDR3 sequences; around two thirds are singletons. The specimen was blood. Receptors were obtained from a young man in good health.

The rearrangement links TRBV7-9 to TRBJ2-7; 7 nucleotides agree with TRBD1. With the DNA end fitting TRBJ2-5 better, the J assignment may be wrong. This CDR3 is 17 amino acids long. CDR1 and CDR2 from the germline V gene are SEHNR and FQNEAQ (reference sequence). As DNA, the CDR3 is TGTGCCAGCCGTCGATCCACCCGCGGACAGGTTCAAGAGACCCAGTACTTC. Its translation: CASRRSTRGQVQETQYF.

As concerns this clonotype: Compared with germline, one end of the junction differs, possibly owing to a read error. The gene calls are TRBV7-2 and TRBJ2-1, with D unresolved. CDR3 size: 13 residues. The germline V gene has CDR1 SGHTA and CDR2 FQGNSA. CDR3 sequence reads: CVSSLASYNEQFF. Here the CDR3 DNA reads TGTGTCAGCAGCTTAGCTAGTTACAATGAGCAGTTCTTC.

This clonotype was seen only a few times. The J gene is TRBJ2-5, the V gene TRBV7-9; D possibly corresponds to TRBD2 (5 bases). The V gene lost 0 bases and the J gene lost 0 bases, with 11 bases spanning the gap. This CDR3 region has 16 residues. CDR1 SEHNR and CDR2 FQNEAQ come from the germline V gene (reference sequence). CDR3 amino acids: CASSLARWEYQETQYF. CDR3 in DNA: TGTGCCAGCAGCTTAGCGCGTTGGGAGTACCAAGAGACCCAGTACTTC.

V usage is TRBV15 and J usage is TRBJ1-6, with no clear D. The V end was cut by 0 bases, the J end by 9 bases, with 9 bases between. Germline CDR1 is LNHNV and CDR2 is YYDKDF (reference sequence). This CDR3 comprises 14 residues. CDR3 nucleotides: TGTGCCACCAGCAGAGATAGCGGGATTTCACCCCTCCACTTT. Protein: CATSRDSGISPLHF.

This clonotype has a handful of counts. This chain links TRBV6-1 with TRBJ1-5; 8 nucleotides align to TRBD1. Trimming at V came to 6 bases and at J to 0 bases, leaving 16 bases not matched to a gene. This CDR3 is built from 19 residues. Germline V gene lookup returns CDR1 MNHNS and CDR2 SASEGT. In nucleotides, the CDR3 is TGTGCCAGCAGCGGAACGGACAGGGACACCTACTATAGCAATCAGCCCCAGCATTTT. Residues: CASSGTDRDTYYSNQPQHF.